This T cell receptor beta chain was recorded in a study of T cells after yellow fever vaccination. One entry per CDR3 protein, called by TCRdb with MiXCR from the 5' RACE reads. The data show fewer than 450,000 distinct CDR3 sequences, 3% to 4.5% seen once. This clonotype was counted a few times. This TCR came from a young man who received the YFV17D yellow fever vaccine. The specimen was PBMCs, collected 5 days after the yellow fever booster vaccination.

CDR3 sequence: CASFAVGTEGAFF. Here the CDR3 DNA reads TGTGCCAGCTTTGCCGTGGGCACCGAGGGAGCTTTCTTT. V gene TRBV12-3 or TRBV12-4 combines with J gene TRBJ1-1; D is ambiguous. CDR3 size: 13 residues. V lost 8 bases, J lost 10 bases, and 20 bases lay in between.